The 11 T cell receptor beta chains below were found in one sample sequenced in a study of cytomegalovirus exposure and HLA in healthy donors. PCR primers comprised 60 Vbeta and 13 Jbeta primers. The data were produced by immunoSEQ multiplex PCR, yet TCRdb's version contains in-frame clones alone and is incomplete. In the table there are 100,000 to 150,000 clones, roughly 84% of which are singletons. Material: PBMCs. All receptors come from a boy aged 10-17 years in good health and CMV-seronegative.

This clone was detected only a few times. The chain has TRBV4-1 and TRBJ1-5; TRBD1 matches 7 bases. Germline V gene data show CDR1 as MGHRA and CDR2 as YSYEKL. This CDR3 is 15 amino acids long. V trimming: 2 bases; J trimming: 3 bases; junction bases outside the gene matches: 4. The CDR3 protein is CASSQTGQYNQPQHF. CDR3 nucleotide sequence: TGCGCCAGCAGCCAAACGGGACAGTACAATCAGCCCCAGCATTTT.

The rearrangement links TRBV2 to TRBJ2-7; D is unclear. The CDR3 contains 12 residues. In germline, CDR1 is SNHLY, CDR2 FYNNEI. V dropped 5 bases and J dropped 4 bases, with 9 bases sitting between them. The CDR3 loop reads CASSQQTYEQYF. CDR3 nucleotide sequence: TGTGCCAGCAGTCAACAGACGTACGAGCAGTACTTC.

Turning to this clone: Sequence at one end of the junction differs from germline and may be a read error. The rearrangement uses TRBV5-4 and TRBJ2-7; possibly TRBD1 for D (6 bases). Germline CDR1 reads SGHNT; CDR2 reads YYREEE (reference sequence). The CDR3 runs to 15 residues. CDR3 loop: CASSLGGRGAYERYF. The CDR3 DNA is TGTGCCAGCAGCTTGGGGGGGCGTGGAGCCTACGAGCGGTACTTC.

As DNA, the CDR3 is TGCGCCAGCAGCCTGTCGACAGGGGTCGGGTCACCCCTCCACTTT. Protein: CASSLSTGVGSPLHF. The chain couples TRBV5-1 to TRBJ1-6; 8 nucleotides line up with TRBD1. Germline V gives CDR1 SGHRS, CDR2 YFSETQ. The V and J ends lost 4 bases and 10 bases, in that order; junction bases with no gene match: 10. The CDR3 covers 15 residues.

This chain connects TRBV4-3 to TRBJ1-5; TRBD1 might be the D (5 bases). The CDR3 has 15 residues. Trimming removed 3 bases at V and 6 bases at J, with 15 bases between. Germline V gene lookup returns CDR1 LGHNA and CDR2 YSLEER. CDR3 residues: CASSQSDSVGQPQHF. The CDR3 DNA sequence: TGCGCCAGCAGCCAGTCCGACAGTGTTGGTCAGCCCCAGCATTTT.

J is TRBJ2-1 and V is TRBV4-2, with D maybe TRBD2 (5 bases). The CDR3 has 15 residues. Germline CDR1 is LGHNA and CDR2 is YNFKEQ. V was clipped by 0 bases and J by 5 bases, with 11 bases between them. CDR3: CASSQDTSIDNEQFF. DNA of the CDR3: TGTGCCAGCAGCCAAGATACTAGTATCGACAATGAGCAGTTCTTC.

The rearrangement uses TRBV25-1 and TRBJ2-5; D gene ambiguous. Trimming left V 3 bases short and J 7 bases short, with 18 bases between. The CDR3 loop spans 15 amino acids. Germline assignment: CDR1 MGHDK and CDR2 SYGVNS. CDR3 in amino acids: CASSDPFRETGTQYF. CDR3 nucleotide sequence: TGTGCCAGCAGTGACCCCTTTAGAGAGACTGGGACCCAGTACTTC.

The chain recombines TRBV13 with TRBJ2-2, with D unclear. The germline V gene has CDR1 PRHDT and CDR2 FYEKMQ (reference sequence). The CDR3 spans 12 residues. V shed 5 bases and J shed 7 bases, with 8 bases lying between them. The CDR3: CASSPLGGELFF. Written as DNA, the CDR3 is TGTGCCAGCAGCCCTCTAGGCGGGGAGCTGTTTTTT.

The rearrangement links TRBV27 to TRBJ2-7; D possibly corresponds to TRBD2 (6 bases). The CDR3 loop spans 13 amino acids. Trimming took off 2 bases at V and 4 bases at J, with 9 bases between the two ends. Germline CDR1 and CDR2: MNHEY and SMNVEV (reference sequence). CDR3 in DNA: TGTGCCAGCAGTTTAGCGGGAACATACGAGCAGTACTTC. Encoded protein: CASSLAGTYEQYF.

The rearrangement joins TRBV29-1 to TRBJ2-3; 9 bases are shared with TRBD1. The V and J ends lost 0 bases and 4 bases, in that order; junction bases with no gene match: 20. CDR1 and CDR2 (germline): SQVTM, ANQGSEA. The CDR3 runs 20 residues. Written as DNA, the CDR3 is TGCAGCGTTGAAGACCCTATTTTTTGGAGGGACAGGGTTTGGGCAGATACGCAGTATTTT. This sequence encodes CSVEDPIFWRDRVWADTQYF.

The chain joins TRBV29-1 to TRBJ2-7; 9 positions match TRBD1. V lost 7 bases, J lost 3 bases, and 7 bases stayed unmatched. Germline assignment: CDR1 SQVTM and CDR2 ANQGSEA. The CDR3 is 13 amino acids. The CDR3: CSALDRGGYEQYF. The CDR3 nucleotides read TGCAGCGCCTTAGACAGGGGGGGCTACGAGCAGTACTTC.